The rows below give T cell receptor beta chains drawn from one sample of a study of blood T cell repertoires in COVID-19. The assay was immunoSEQ multiplex PCR, and TCRdb's table has in-frame clones only and misses some. The data show 210,000 or so clones, with 84% seen just once and 5.1% held by the top ten. The source material was peripheral blood. The receptors here all came from an older woman with active or convalescent COVID-19. CDR3s leave out the opening cysteine and the closing phenylalanine or tryptophan. Each record gives: CDR3 protein, V gene, J gene.

cdr3_aa: ASSTGQGRGQPQH
v_call: TRBV19
j_call: TRBJ1-5

cdr3_aa: ATSRVAGAYGYT
v_call: TRBV15
j_call: TRBJ1-2

cdr3_aa: ASSPPAGAETQY
v_call: TRBV18
j_call: TRBJ2-5

cdr3_aa: SVQTQGGSTGELF
v_call: TRBV29-1
j_call: TRBJ2-2

cdr3_aa: ASSPTRGNNEQF
v_call: TRBV6-5
j_call: TRBJ2-1

cdr3_aa: ASSLDRGQETQY
v_call: TRBV5-1
j_call: TRBJ2-5

cdr3_aa: ASSSAGGKNIQY
v_call: TRBV28
j_call: TRBJ2-4

cdr3_aa: ATSKDLGSGGYNEQF
v_call: TRBV15
j_call: TRBJ2-1

cdr3_aa: ASEALAGAYNEQF
v_call: TRBV18
j_call: TRBJ2-1

cdr3_aa: AISEGPGLDLF
v_call: TRBV10-3
j_call: TRBJ2-1

cdr3_aa: ASSLGSNSPLH
v_call: TRBV27
j_call: TRBJ1-6

cdr3_aa: ASGHGQASYEQY
v_call: TRBV27
j_call: TRBJ2-7

cdr3_aa: ASSQLLAGNEQY
v_call: TRBV28
j_call: TRBJ2-7

cdr3_aa: ASRPGQGIEKLF
v_call: TRBV2
j_call: TRBJ1-4

cdr3_aa: ASSEAGGAGNTIY
v_call: TRBV6-1
j_call: TRBJ1-3

cdr3_aa: ASRNPDRGNYGYT
v_call: TRBV5-4
j_call: TRBJ1-2

cdr3_aa: ASTSSGRGTDTQY
v_call: TRBV5-1
j_call: TRBJ2-3

cdr3_aa: ASSRGGYGEAF
v_call: TRBV25-1
j_call: TRBJ1-1

cdr3_aa: ASSDSRKMGGNTIY
v_call: TRBV25-1
j_call: TRBJ1-3

cdr3_aa: ASSLFRDRWSNQPQH
v_call: TRBV7-9
j_call: TRBJ1-5

cdr3_aa: ASSNSGTQETQY
v_call: TRBV28
j_call: TRBJ2-5

cdr3_aa: ASSQGQGALETQY
v_call: TRBV11-2
j_call: TRBJ2-5

cdr3_aa: ASSLSGGMTGELF
v_call: TRBV7-9
j_call: TRBJ2-2

cdr3_aa: ASSPSDKTGNTIY
v_call: TRBV28
j_call: TRBJ1-3

cdr3_aa: ASSANKPGLGLDAF
v_call: TRBV6-1
j_call: TRBJ1-1

cdr3_aa: ASSPSYRDTEAF
v_call: TRBV6-5
j_call: TRBJ1-1

cdr3_aa: ASSLSPGLAGNTGELF
v_call: TRBV7-3
j_call: TRBJ2-2

cdr3_aa: ASSRDRDYGYT
v_call: TRBV5-4
j_call: TRBJ1-2

cdr3_aa: ASTLPGVGANVLT
v_call: TRBV5-1
j_call: TRBJ2-6

cdr3_aa: ASSLATVHSGNTIY
v_call: TRBV5-1
j_call: TRBJ1-3

cdr3_aa: ASTPGDRGNYGYT
v_call: TRBV28
j_call: TRBJ1-2

cdr3_aa: ASSRGQPLSEQY
v_call: TRBV3-1/TRBV3-2
j_call: TRBJ2-7

cdr3_aa: AISGQGADGYT
v_call: TRBV10-3
j_call: TRBJ1-2

cdr3_aa: ASSFGQSLSYNSPLH
v_call: TRBV5-1
j_call: TRBJ1-6

cdr3_aa: ASSQVQTGAKNIQY
v_call: TRBV3-1/TRBV3-2
j_call: TRBJ2-4

cdr3_aa: ASSPGQGGLRNTEAF
v_call: TRBV5-1
j_call: TRBJ1-1